Below, 19 T cell receptor beta chains from the same sample are listed, as sequenced in a study of technical replicates of blood from several donors. The method was immunoSEQ multiplex PCR; TCRdb's version includes in-frame clones alone and lacks a portion of them. The table records about 84,000 clones, about 98% of them present only once. The sequencing sample was made of T cells isolated from PBMCs. The receptor set was obtained from a human donor in good health.

The chain employs TRBV7-2 and TRBJ2-7; 10 nucleotides match TRBD1. The CDR3 extends over 14 amino acids. Germline V gives CDR1 SGHTA, CDR2 FQGNSA. J lost 6 bases, V lost 4 bases, and 6 bases had no gene match. In nucleotides, the CDR3 is TGTGCCAGCAGCTCCCGGGACAGGGGATCCGAGCAGTACTTC. This codes for CASSSRDRGSEQYF.

The chain employs TRBV20-1 and TRBJ2-1; 8 bases align to TRBD2. Germline assignment: CDR1 DFQATT and CDR2 SNEGSKA (reference sequence). V trimming: 6 bases; J trimming: 11 bases; junction bases outside the gene matches: 3. This CDR3 comprises 10 residues. The CDR3 DNA is TGCAGTGCCGCTAGCGGGCAGCAGTTCTTC. Translating it yields CSAASGQQFF.

The chain employs TRBV18 and TRBJ2-5; a possible D gene is TRBD1 (6 bases). From germline, CDR1 is KGHSH and CDR2 LQKENI. V was pared by 0 bases and J by 5 bases, with 13 bases between. This CDR3 spans 15 amino acids. The CDR3 DNA reads TGTGCCAGCTCACCACCGGACAGTGGGCGGGAGACCCAGTACTTC. It translates to CASSPPDSGRETQYF. The full variable domain, its missing parts supplied by reference TRBV18 and TRBJ2-5, is NAGVMQNPRHLVRRRGQEARLRCSPMKGHSHVYWYRQLPEEGLKFMVYLQKENIIDESGMPKERFSAEFPKEGPSILRIQQVVRGDSAAYFCASSPPDSGRETQYFGPGTRLLVL.

This clone was detected once. The chain has TRBV6-5 and TRBJ2-1; possibly TRBD2 for D (5 bases). The CDR3 totals 14 residues. Germline lookup yields CDR1 MNHEY and CDR2 SVGAGI. V was cut by 2 bases and J by 9 bases, with 14 bases left in between. This chain's CDR3 is CASSYNLNRGEQFF. The CDR3 DNA sequence: TGTGCCAGCAGTTACAACCTAAACCGGGGTGAGCAGTTCTTC.

J is TRBJ2-4 and V is TRBV5-4; 8 nucleotides match TRBD1. This CDR3 has 16 residues. Trimming took 3 bases from V and 0 from J; bases not matched to a gene: 5. Germline V gene data show CDR1 as SGHNT and CDR2 as YYREEE (reference sequence). The CDR3 spells CASSSDRESAKNIQYF. Here the CDR3 DNA reads TGTGCCAGCAGCTCGGACAGGGAATCAGCCAAAAACATTCAGTACTTC.

The chain couples TRBV6-9 to TRBJ1-1; 9 bases map to TRBD1. With V trimmed by 2 bases and J by 5 bases, 3 bases remained unmatched. The germline gives CDR1 MNHGY, CDR2 SVAAGI. This CDR3 comprises 14 residues. The CDR3 loop reads CASSYAGTGTEAFF. CDR3 nucleotide sequence: TGTGCCAGCAGTTATGCCGGGACAGGGACTGAAGCTTTCTTT.

The chain couples TRBV6-5 to TRBJ2-4; D is perhaps TRBD1 (7 bases). CDR3 length equals 14 residues. The ends were cut back, 6 bases at V and 4 bases at J, with 13 bases in the middle. Germline-derived CDR1 and CDR2 are MNHEY and SVGAGI. CDR3 in amino acids: CASRRGTAKNIQYF. As DNA, the CDR3 is TGTGCCAGCAGACGGGGGACAGCTAAAAACATTCAGTACTTC.

The chain is built from TRBV7-2 and TRBJ1-1; D is unresolved. The CDR3 consists of 14 residues. CDR1 is SGHTA, CDR2 FQGNSA, per germline. Trimming stripped 1 base from V and 1 base from J, with 7 bases between. CDR3 DNA: TGTGCCAGCAGCTTAGGGGCAGCGAACACTGAAGCTTTCTTT. Translating gives CASSLGAANTEAFF.

The V and J genes are TRBV11-3 and TRBJ1-1; unclear D gene. The V gene lost 3 bases and the J gene lost 2 bases, with 10 bases spanning the gap. This CDR3 comprises 14 residues. CDR1 and CDR2 (germline): SGHNT, YENEEA. The CDR3 protein is CASSLPGGNTEAFF. CDR3 in DNA: TGTGCCAGCAGCTTGCCGGGAGGTAACACTGAAGCTTTCTTT.

The chain links TRBV4-1 to TRBJ1-1, with 8 bases aligning to TRBD1. Trimming removed 2 bases from V and 3 bases from J; junction bases left unmatched: 11. Germline CDR1 is MGHRA and CDR2 is YSYEKL. CDR3 length equals 17 residues. This chain's CDR3 is CASSQLPVRGLDTEAFF. The CDR3 coding sequence is TGCGCCAGCAGCCAACTGCCAGTCAGGGGGCTCGACACTGAAGCTTTCTTT.

V is TRBV2 and J is TRBJ2-3; 12 bases match TRBD2. Trimming at V came to 6 bases and at J to 0 bases, leaving 10 bases not matched to a gene. CDR3 length: 18 residues. Germline V gene sequence: CDR1 SNHLY, CDR2 FYNNEI. The CDR3 DNA reads TGTGCCAGCAGACCGACGGCGGGACTAGCGGGTAGCACAGATACGCAGTATTTT. Amino acid sequence: CASRPTAGLAGSTDTQYF.

The chain recombines TRBV10-3 with TRBJ1-5; possible D gene TRBD1, 6 bases. The CDR3 extends over 14 amino acids. The V end was cut by 2 bases, the J end by 1 base, with 6 bases between. Germline V CDR1 and CDR2: ENHRY, SYGVKD. The CDR3 reads CAISEGQSNQPQHF. Here the CDR3 DNA reads TGTGCCATCAGTGAGGGACAGAGCAATCAGCCCCAGCATTTT.

This chain uses TRBV19 with TRBJ1-4, with D tentatively TRBD1 (5 bases). The CDR3 contains 12 residues. Trimming left V 7 bases short and J 5 bases short, with 8 bases between. Germline V gene lookup returns CDR1 LNHDA and CDR2 SQIVND (reference sequence). CDR3 in DNA: TGTGCCAGTACACAGGAGAATGAAAAACTGTTTTTT. This gives the protein CASTQENEKLFF.

The chain combines TRBV7-9 with TRBJ2-7, with D perhaps TRBD1 (7 bases). Germline assignment: CDR1 SEHNR and CDR2 FQNEAQ (reference sequence). The CDR3 has 13 residues. V was pared by 4 bases and J by 6 bases, with 13 bases between. The CDR3 region is CASSSQGGSEQYF. CDR3 DNA sequence: TGTGCCAGCAGCTCTCAGGGGGGAAGCGAGCAGTACTTC.

The CDR3 region has the DNA TGTGCCAGCAGCTCCTCGACAGGGGGCCGGGAGACCCAGTACTTC. Amino acid sequence: CASSSSTGGRETQYF. This chain joins TRBV7-8 and TRBJ2-5; 10 bases agree with TRBD1. The V gene end was trimmed by 4 bases and the J gene end by 5 bases; junction bases not matched to a gene: 7. The CDR3 runs to 15 residues. CDR1 and CDR2 (germline): SGHVS, FQNEAQ.

This chain links TRBV11-2 with TRBJ2-2; TRBD2 matches at 12 bases. The germline CDR1 and CDR2 sequences are SGHAT and FQNNGV. V lost 1 base and J lost 5; bases outside the gene matches: 2. CDR3 size: 16 residues. The DNA for the CDR3 is TGTGCCAGCAGCTTAGCCGGGACTAGCGGGACCGGGGAGCTGTTTTTT. Translating it yields CASSLAGTSGTGELFF.

J is TRBJ2-5 and V is TRBV19, with 13 nucleotides matching TRBD2. The germline CDR1 and CDR2 sequences are LNHDA and SQIVND (reference sequence). The trim removed 6 bases at V and 4 bases at J, leaving 5 bases unmatched. This CDR3 comprises 15 residues. CDR3: CASSTGLAGSETQYF. The CDR3 coding sequence is TGTGCCAGTAGCACGGGACTAGCGGGGTCAGAGACCCAGTACTTC.

This clone appeared once. The chain has TRBV6-6 and TRBJ1-2, with D possibly TRBD1 on 6 matching bases. CDR1 MNHNY and CDR2 SVGAGI come from the germline V gene (reference sequence). There are 14 residues in the CDR3. Trimming left V 8 bases short and J 8 bases short, with 21 bases between. The CDR3 region has the DNA TGTGCCAGCCTCCCCCAGGGCAGGGGACAAGGCTACACCTTC. Its protein is CASLPQGRGQGYTF.

The chain uses TRBV19 and TRBJ1-3; D ambiguous. CDR1 is LNHDA, CDR2 SQIVND, per germline (reference sequence). CDR3 length: 15 amino acids. V was clipped by 3 bases and J by 0 bases, with 9 bases between them. The CDR3 loop reads CASSISSISGNTIYF. Written as DNA, the CDR3 is TGTGCCAGTAGTATTTCCTCTATCTCTGGAAACACCATATATTTT.